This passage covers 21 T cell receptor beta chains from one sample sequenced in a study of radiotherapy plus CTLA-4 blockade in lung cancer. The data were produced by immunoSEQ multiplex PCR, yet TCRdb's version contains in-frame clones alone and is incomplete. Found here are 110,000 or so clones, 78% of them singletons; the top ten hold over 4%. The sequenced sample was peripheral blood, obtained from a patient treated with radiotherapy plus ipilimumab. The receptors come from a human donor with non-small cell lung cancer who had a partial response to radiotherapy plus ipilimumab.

This CDR3 reads CATSRLGQGARDEQFF. CDR3 DNA: TGTGCCACCAGCAGACTAGGACAGGGGGCAAGGGATGAGCAGTTCTTC. The V gene is TRBV15, the J gene TRBJ2-1; 11 bases fit TRBD1. Germline V gives CDR1 LNHNV, CDR2 YYDKDF (reference sequence). The CDR3 length is 16 residues. Losses at the gene ends were 2 bases for V and 8 bases for J; bases not matched to a gene: 8.

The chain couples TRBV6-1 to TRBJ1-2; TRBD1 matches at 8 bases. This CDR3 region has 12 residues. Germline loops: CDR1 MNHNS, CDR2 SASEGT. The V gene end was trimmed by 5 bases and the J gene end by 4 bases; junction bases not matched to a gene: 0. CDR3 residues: CASSTGGYGYTF. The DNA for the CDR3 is TGTGCCAGCAGTACAGGGGGCTATGGCTACACCTTC.

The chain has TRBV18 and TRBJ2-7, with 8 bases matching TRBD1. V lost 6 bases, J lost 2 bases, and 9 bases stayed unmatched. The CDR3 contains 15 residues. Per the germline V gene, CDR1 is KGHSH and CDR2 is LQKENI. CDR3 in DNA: TGTGCCAGCTCTCCCATGACAGGGGCGACCTACGAGCAGTACGTC. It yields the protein CASSPMTGATYEQYV.

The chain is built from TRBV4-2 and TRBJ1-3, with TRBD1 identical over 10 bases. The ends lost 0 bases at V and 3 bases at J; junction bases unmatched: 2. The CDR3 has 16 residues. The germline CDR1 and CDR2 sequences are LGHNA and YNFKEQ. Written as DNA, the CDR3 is TGTGCCAGCAGCCAAGATGGGACAGGGGTTGGAAACACCATATATTTT. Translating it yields CASSQDGTGVGNTIYF.

The DNA of the CDR3 is TGTGCCAGCAGCCGGGGGAACAGCGAGACCCAGTACTTC. Protein sequence: CASSRGNSETQYF. J is TRBJ2-5 and V is TRBV7-9, with D possibly being TRBD2 (6 bases). CDR3 size: 13 residues. The V and J ends lost 5 bases and 5 bases respectively, with 12 bases between them. From germline, CDR1 is SEHNR and CDR2 FQNEAQ (reference sequence).

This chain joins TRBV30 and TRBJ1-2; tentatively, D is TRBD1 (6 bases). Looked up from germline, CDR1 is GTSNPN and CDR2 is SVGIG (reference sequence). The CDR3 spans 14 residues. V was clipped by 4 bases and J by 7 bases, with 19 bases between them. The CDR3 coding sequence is TGTGCCTGGACCCTACTTGAGGGAGGGGGTGGCTACACCTTC. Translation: CAWTLLEGGGGYTF. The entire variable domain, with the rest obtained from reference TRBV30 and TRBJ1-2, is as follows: SQTIHQWPATLVQPVGSPLSLECTVEGTSNPNLYWYRQAAGRGLQLLFYSVGIGQISSEVPQNLSASRPQDRQFILSSKKLLLSDSGFYLCAWTLLEGGGGYTFGSGTRLTVV.

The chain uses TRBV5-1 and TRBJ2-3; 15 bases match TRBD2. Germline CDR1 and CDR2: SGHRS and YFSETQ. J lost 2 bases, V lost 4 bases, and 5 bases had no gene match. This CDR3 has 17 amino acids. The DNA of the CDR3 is TGCGCCAGCAGCGCCGGGACTAGCGGGAGGCCCACAGATACGCAGTATTTT. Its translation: CASSAGTSGRPTDTQYF.

The CDR3 coding sequence is TGTGCCAGCAGCCACGGGAATGGTGAAGCTTTCTTT. Protein product: CASSHGNGEAFF. The J gene is TRBJ1-1, the V gene TRBV6-1; D not resolved. Per germline, CDR1 MNHNS and CDR2 SASEGT. Trimming removed 6 bases from V and 7 bases from J, with 12 bases in between. The CDR3 length is 12 residues.

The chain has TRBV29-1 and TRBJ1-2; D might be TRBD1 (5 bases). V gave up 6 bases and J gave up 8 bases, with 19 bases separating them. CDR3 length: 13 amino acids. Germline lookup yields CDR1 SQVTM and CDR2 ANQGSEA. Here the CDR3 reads CSVGIQGLKGYTF. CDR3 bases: TGCAGCGTAGGGATTCAGGGACTAAAGGGCTACACCTTC.

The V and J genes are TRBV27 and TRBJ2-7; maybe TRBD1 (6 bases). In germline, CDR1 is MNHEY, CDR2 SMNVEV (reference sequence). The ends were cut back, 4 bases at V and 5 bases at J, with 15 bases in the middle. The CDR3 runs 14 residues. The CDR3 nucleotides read TGTGCCAGCAGTTCTCTGGACAGTCCCCACGAGCAGTACGTC. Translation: CASSSLDSPHEQYV.

The CDR3 loop reads CASRRGGVWQETQYF. In nucleotides, the CDR3 is TGTGCCAGCAGGCGGGGGGGCGTTTGGCAAGAGACCCAGTACTTC. This chain joins TRBV25-1 and TRBJ2-5; 9 nucleotides match TRBD2. V lost 6 bases to trimming and J lost 2 bases; unmatched junction nucleotides: 7. CDR1 is MGHDK, CDR2 SYGVNS, per germline. The CDR3 has 15 residues. The full variable domain, completed using reference TRBV25-1 and TRBJ2-5, is EADIYQTPRYLVIGTGKKITLECSQTMGHDKMYWYQQDPGMELHLIHYSYGVNSTEKGDLSSESTVSRIRTEHFPLTLESARPSHTSQYLCASRRGGVWQETQYFGPGTRLLVL.

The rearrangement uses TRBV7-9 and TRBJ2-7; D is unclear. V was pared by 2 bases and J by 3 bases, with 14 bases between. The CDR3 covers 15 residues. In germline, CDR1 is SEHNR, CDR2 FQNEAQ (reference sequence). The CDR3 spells CASSLQPRGDYEQYV. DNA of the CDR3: TGTGCCAGCAGCTTACAGCCCCGAGGAGACTACGAGCAGTACGTC.

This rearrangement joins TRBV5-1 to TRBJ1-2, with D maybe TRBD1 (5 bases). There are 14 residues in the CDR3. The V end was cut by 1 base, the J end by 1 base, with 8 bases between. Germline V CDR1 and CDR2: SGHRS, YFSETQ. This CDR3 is CASSLSGGNYGYTF. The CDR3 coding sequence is TGCGCCAGCAGCTTGTCCGGGGGTAACTATGGCTACACCTTC. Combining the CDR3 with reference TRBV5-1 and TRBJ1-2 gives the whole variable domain KAGVTQTPRYLIKTRGQQVTLSCSPISGHRSVSWYQQTPGQGLQFLFEYFSETQRNKGNFPGRFSGRQFSNSRSEMNVSTLELGDSALYLCASSLSGGNYGYTFGSGTRLTVV.

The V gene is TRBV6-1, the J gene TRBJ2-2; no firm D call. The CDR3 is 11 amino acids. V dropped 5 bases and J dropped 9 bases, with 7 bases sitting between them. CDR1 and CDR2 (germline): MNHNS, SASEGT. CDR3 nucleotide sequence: TGTGCCAGCAGTTACAATAGGGAGCTGTTTTTT. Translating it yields CASSYNRELFF.

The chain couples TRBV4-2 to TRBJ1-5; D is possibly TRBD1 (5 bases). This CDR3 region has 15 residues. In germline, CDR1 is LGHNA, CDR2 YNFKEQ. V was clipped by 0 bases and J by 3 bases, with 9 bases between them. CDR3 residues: CASSQDSGDNQPQHF. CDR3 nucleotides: TGTGCCAGCAGCCAAGATTCGGGGGACAATCAGCCCCAGCATTTT.

CDR3 sequence: CASSQTADNYGYTF. The DNA for the CDR3 is TGTGCCAGCAGCCAGACAGCCGATAACTATGGCTACACCTTC. The chain has TRBV5-4 and TRBJ1-2; possible D gene TRBD1, 5 bases. The CDR3 has 14 residues. The V and J ends lost 4 bases and 1 base respectively, with 11 bases between them. Germline V gene data show CDR1 as SGHNT and CDR2 as YYREEE (reference sequence).

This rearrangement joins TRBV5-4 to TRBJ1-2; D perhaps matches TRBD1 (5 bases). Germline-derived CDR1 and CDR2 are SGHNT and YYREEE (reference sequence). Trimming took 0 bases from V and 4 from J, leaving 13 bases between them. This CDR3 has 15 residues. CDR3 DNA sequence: TGTGCCAGCAGCTTGGGGGACTCCGGGCTCTATGGCTACACCTTC. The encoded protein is CASSLGDSGLYGYTF.

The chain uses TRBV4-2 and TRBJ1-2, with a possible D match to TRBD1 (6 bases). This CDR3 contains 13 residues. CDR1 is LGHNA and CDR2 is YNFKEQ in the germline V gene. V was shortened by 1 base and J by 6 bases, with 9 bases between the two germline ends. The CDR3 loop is CASSQGSGDGYTF. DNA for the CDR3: TGTGCCAGCAGCCAAGGGTCAGGGGATGGCTACACCTTC.

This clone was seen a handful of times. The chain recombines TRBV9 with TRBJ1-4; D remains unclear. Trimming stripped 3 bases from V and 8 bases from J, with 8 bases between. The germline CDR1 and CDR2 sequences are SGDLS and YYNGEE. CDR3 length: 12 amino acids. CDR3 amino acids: CASSAGSEKLFF. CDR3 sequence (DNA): TGTGCCAGCAGCGCGGGATCAGAAAAACTGTTTTTT.

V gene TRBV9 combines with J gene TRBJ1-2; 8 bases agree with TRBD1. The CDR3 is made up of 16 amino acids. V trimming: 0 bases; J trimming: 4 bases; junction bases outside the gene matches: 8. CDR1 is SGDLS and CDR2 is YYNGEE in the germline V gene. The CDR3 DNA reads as TGTGCCAGCAGCGTAGCTCCGACAGGGACAGGCTATGGCTACACCTTC. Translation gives CASSVAPTGTGYGYTF.

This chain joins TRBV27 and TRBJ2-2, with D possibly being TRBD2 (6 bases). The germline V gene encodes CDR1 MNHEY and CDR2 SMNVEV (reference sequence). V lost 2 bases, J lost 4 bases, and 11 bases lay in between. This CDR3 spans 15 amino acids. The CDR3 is CASSLGWGVTGELFF. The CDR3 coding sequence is TGTGCCAGCAGTTTAGGGTGGGGGGTCACCGGGGAGCTGTTTTTT.